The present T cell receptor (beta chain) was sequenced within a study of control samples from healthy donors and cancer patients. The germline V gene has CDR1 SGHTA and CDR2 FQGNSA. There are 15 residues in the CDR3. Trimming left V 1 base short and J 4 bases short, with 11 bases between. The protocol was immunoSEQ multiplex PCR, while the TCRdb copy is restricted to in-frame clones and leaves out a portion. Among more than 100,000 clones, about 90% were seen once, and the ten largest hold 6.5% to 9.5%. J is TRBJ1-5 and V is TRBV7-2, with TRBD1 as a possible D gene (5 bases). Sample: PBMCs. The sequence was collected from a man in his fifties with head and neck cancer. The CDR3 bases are TGTGCCAGCAGCTTAGTGGGGGGTCTGAATCAGCCCCAGCATTTT. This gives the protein CASSLVGGLNQPQHF. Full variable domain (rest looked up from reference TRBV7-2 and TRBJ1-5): GAGVSQSPSNKVTEKGKDVELRCDPISGHTALYWYRQSLGQGLEFLIYFQGNSAPDKSGLPSDRFSAERTGGSVSTLTIQRTQQEDSAVYLCASSLVGGLNQPQHFGDGTRLSIL.